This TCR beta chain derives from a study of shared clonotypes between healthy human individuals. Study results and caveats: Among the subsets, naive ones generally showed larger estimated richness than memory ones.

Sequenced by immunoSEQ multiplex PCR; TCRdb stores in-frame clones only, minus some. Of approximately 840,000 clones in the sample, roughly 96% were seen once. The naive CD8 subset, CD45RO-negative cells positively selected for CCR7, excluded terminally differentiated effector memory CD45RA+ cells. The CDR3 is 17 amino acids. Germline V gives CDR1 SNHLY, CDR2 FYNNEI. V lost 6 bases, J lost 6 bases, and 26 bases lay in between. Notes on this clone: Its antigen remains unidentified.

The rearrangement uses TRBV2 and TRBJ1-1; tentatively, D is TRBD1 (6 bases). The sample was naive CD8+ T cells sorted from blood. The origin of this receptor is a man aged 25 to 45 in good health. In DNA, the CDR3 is TGTGCCAGCAGCGTATCGCCAAGGCCCGGGGGGCTCTCTGAAGCTTTCTTT. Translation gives CASSVSPRPGGLSEAFF.